This TCR beta chain was recorded in a study of shared T cell receptors in the human thymus. The protocol was immunoSEQ multiplex PCR, while the TCRdb copy is restricted to in-frame clones and leaves out a portion. The sample yields 500,000 to 550,000 clones, 75% to 85% seen once. Germline CDR1 is MDHEN and CDR2 is SYDVKM. The germline V and J ends were trimmed by 2 bases and 8 bases, with 21 bases remaining between them. The length of the CDR3 is 17 residues. These data were likewise used in another study, on human thymus T cells.

The chain combines TRBV28 with TRBJ1-4; no firm D call. This sequence originates from a boy under three years old with a congenital heart defect. Sequences were obtained from thymocytes. CDR3 sequence reads: CASSLGGWVHRGEKLFF. CDR3 in DNA: TGTGCCAGCAGTTTAGGCGGTTGGGTCCACCGAGGCGAAAAACTGTTTTTT.